This TCR beta chain was obtained from a study of control samples from healthy donors and cancer patients. The CDR3 totals 14 residues. Germline CDR1 reads SGDLS; CDR2 reads YYNGEE. The V segment lost 3 bases and the J segment 8 bases; nucleotides outside the gene matches: 4. The table came from immunoSEQ multiplex PCR; TCRdb's copy has only in-frame clones and leaves some out. Altogether approximately 98,000 clones are present, roughly 79% being singletons, with the ten largest covering 5% to 8.5%. The source of this sequence is a man aged 18 to 35 in good health. The chain recombines TRBV9 with TRBJ1-4; TRBD1 matches 10 bases. Sequencing was carried out using blood. The DNA of the CDR3 is TGTGCCAGCAGCGCCGGGACAGGGGTCGAAAAACTGTTTTTT. Its translation: CASSAGTGVEKLFF. The whole variable domain, filled in from reference TRBV9 and TRBJ1-4, reads DSGVTQTPKHLITATGQRVTLRCSPRSGDLSVYWYQQSLDQGLQFLIQYYNGEERAKGNILERFSAQQFPDLHSELNLSSLELGDSALYFCASSAGTGVEKLFFGSGTQLSVL.